This TCR beta chain was identified during a study of tumor-infiltrating lymphocytes in localized non-small cell lung cancer. Study details: Resected tumor was paired with non-adjacent uninvolved lung from the same patient.

Study-level results: Tumor T-cell fraction from TCR sequencing was not associated with recurrence-free survival (p = 0.61). Technical variation could not be separated from intratumor heterogeneity here.

TCRdb's copy holds only in-frame clones and misses some; the assay was immunoSEQ multiplex PCR. In the table there are 15,000 to 20,000 clones, around 73% of which are singletons. Germline V gene lookup returns CDR1 LNHDA and CDR2 SQIVND (reference sequence). V was clipped by 2 bases and J by 7 bases, with 5 bases between them. The length of the CDR3 is 12 residues. The sample holds a few counts of this clone. The antigen is undetermined. The chain combines TRBV19 with TRBJ1-4, with a tentative D call TRBD1 (5 bases). The sample comprised lung tumor tissue. The source is a human donor with non-small cell lung cancer. CDR3 amino acids: CASSIQGEKLFF. DNA for the CDR3: TGTGCCAGTAGTATACAGGGTGAAAAACTGTTTTTT.